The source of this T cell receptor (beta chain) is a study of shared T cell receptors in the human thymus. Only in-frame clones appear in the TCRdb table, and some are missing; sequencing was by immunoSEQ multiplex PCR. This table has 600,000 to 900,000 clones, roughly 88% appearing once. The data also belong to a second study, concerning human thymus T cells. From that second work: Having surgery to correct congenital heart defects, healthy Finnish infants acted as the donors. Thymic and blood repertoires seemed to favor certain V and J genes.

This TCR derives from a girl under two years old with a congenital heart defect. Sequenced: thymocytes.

CDR3 in amino acids: CATSRGRGGFRTQPQHF. For the CDR3, the DNA is TGTGCCACCAGCAGAGGCCGTGGAGGGTTTAGGACTCAGCCCCAGCATTTT. The chain couples TRBV15 to TRBJ1-5, with D unclear. V dropped 1 base and J dropped 6 bases, with 19 bases sitting between them. CDR3 size: 17 residues. Looked up from germline, CDR1 is LNHNV and CDR2 is YYDKDF (reference sequence).